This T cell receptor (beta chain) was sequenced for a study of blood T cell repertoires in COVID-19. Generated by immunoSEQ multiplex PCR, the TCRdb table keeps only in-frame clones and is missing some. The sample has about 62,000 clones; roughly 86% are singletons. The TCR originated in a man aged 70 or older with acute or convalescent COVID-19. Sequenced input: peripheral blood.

For the CDR3, the DNA is TGTGCCAGCAGCCCCCGCGGGGACAGGGAAGCTTTCTTT. Translated: CASSPRGDREAFF. The chain joins TRBV6-5 to TRBJ1-1; the match to TRBD1 covers 8 bases. The trim removed 6 bases at V and 8 bases at J, leaving 8 bases unmatched. Germline V gene data show CDR1 as MNHEY and CDR2 as SVGAGI. The CDR3 is 13 residues long.